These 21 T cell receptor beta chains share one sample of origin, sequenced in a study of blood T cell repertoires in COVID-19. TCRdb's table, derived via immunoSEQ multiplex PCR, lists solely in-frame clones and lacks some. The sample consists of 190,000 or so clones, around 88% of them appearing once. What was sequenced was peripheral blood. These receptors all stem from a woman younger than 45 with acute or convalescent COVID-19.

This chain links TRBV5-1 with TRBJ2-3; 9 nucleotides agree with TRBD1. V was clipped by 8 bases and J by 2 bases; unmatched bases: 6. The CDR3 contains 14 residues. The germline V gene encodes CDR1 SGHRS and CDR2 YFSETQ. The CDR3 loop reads CASPGDRVTDTQYF. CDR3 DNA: TGCGCCAGTCCAGGGGACAGGGTCACAGATACGCAGTATTTT.

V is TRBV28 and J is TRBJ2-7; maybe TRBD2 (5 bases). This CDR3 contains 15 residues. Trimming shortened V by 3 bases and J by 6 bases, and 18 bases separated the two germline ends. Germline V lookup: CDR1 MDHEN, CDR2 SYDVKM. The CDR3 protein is CASSLWETRPLEQYF. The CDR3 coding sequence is TGTGCCAGCAGTTTGTGGGAGACCCGACCCCTCGAGCAGTACTTC.

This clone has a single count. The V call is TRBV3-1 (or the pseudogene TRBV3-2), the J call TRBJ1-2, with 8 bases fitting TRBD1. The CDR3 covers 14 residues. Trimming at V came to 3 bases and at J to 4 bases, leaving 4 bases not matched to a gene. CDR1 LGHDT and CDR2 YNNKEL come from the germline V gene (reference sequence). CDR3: CASSQLTGVYGYTF. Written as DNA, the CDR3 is TGTGCCAGCAGCCAGCTGACAGGGGTCTATGGCTACACCTTC.

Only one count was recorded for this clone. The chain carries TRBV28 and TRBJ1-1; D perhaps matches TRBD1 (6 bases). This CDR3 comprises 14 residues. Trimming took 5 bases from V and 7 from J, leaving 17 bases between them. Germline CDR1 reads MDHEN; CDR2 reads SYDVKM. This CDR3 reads CASSVGGGGYEAFF. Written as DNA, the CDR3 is TGTGCCAGCAGTGTAGGGGGTGGGGGTTATGAAGCTTTCTTT.

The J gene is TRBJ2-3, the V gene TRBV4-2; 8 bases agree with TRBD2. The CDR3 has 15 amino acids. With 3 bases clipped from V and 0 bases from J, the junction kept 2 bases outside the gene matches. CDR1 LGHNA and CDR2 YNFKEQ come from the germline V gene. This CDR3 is CASSHGLASTDTQYF. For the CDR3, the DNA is TGTGCCAGCAGCCACGGACTAGCTAGCACAGATACGCAGTATTTT.

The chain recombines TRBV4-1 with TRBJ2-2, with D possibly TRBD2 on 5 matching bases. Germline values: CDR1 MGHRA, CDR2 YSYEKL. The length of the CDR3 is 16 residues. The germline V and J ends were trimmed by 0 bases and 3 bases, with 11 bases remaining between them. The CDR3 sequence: CASSQDPGMDTGELFF. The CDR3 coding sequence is TGCGCCAGCAGCCAAGATCCCGGGATGGACACCGGGGAGCTGTTTTTT.

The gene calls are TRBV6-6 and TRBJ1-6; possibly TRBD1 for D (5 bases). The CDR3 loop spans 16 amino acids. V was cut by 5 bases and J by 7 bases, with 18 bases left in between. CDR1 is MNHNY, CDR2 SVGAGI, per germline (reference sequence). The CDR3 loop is CASSTAGGAFNSPLHF. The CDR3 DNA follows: TGTGCCAGCAGTACCGCTGGAGGGGCGTTCAATTCACCCCTCCACTTT.

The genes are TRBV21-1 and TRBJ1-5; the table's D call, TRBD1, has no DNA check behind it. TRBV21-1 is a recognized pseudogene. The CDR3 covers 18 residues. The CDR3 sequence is CASSNSFGTGDSNQPQHF. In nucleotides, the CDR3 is TGTGCCAGCAGCAATTCCTTCGGGACAGGCGATAGCAATCAGCCCCAGCATTTT.

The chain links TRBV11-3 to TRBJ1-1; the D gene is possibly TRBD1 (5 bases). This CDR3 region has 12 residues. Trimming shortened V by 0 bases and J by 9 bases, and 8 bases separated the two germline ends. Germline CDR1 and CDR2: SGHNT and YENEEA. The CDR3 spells CASSLDRQKAFF. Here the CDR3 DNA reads TGTGCCAGCAGCTTAGATCGACAGAAAGCTTTCTTT.

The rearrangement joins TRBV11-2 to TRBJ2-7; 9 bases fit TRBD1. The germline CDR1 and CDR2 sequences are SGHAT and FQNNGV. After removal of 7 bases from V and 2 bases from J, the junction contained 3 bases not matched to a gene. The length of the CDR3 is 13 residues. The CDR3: CASNRGLAYEQYF. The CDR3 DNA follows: TGTGCCAGCAACAGGGGGCTCGCCTACGAGCAGTACTTC.

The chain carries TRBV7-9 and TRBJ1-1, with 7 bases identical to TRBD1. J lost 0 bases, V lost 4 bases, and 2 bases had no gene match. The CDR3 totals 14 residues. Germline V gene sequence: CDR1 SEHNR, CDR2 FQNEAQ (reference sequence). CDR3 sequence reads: CASSSQGMNTEAFF. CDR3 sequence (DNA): TGTGCCAGCAGCTCACAGGGGATGAACACTGAAGCTTTCTTT.

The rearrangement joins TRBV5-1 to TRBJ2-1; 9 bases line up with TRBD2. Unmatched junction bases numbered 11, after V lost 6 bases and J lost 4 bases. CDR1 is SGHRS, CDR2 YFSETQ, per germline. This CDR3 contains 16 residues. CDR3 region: CASKVVAGALYNEQFF. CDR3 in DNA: TGCGCCAGCAAAGTCGTAGCGGGAGCGTTATACAATGAGCAGTTCTTC.

The CDR3 region has the DNA TGTGCCAGCAGACAGAGGACAGGGGGAACTGGCGAGCAGTACTTC. This encodes CASRQRTGGTGEQYF. This chain uses TRBV2 with TRBJ2-7; 10 nucleotides agree with TRBD1. CDR1 and CDR2 from the germline V gene are SNHLY and FYNNEI. The length of the CDR3 is 15 residues. The junction had 11 bases not matched to a gene; V was cut back by 6 bases and J by 6 bases.

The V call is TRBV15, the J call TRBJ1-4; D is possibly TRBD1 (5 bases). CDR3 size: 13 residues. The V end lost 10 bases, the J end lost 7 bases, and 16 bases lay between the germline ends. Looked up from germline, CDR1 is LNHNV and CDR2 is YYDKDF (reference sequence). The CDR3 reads CAIGTYGGEKLFF. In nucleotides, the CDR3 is TGTGCCATAGGGACTTATGGGGGTGAAAAACTGTTTTTT.

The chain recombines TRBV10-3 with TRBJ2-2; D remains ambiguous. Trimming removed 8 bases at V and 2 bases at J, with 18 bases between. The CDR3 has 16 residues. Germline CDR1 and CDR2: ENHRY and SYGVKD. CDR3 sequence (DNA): TGTGCCATCCCCATTCTTGACTCTTCAAACACCGGGGAGCTGTTTTTT. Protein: CAIPILDSSNTGELFF.

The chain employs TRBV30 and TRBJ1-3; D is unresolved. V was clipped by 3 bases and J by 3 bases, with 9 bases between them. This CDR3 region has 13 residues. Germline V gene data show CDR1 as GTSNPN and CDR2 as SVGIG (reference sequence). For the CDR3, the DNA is TGTGCCTGGAGCTACGGGGTTGGAAACACCATATATTTT. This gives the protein CAWSYGVGNTIYF.

The CDR3, as DNA: TGCGCCAGCAGCTTTTCCACAGGAAACACCGGGGAGCTGTTTTTT. Encoded protein: CASSFSTGNTGELFF. The rearrangement links TRBV5-1 to TRBJ2-2, with a tentative D call TRBD1 (5 bases). Trimming shortened V by 2 bases and J by 2 bases, and 10 bases separated the two germline ends. Germline V gene lookup returns CDR1 SGHRS and CDR2 YFSETQ. The CDR3 length is 15 residues.

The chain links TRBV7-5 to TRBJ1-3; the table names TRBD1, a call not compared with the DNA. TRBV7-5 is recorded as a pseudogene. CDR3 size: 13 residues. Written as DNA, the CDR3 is TGTGCCAGAAGCCCGGACAGGGTTGGCACCATATATTTT. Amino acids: CARSPDRVGTIYF.

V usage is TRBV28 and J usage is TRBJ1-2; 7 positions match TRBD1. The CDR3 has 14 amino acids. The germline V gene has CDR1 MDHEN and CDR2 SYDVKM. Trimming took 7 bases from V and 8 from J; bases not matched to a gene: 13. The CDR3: CASKLETGRPGYTF. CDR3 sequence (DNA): TGTGCCAGCAAGCTTGAGACAGGGAGGCCAGGCTACACCTTC.

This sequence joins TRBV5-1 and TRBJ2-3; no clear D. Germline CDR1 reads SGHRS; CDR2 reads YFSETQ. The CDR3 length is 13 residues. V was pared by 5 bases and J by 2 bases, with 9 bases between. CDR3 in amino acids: CASRQIPTDTQYF. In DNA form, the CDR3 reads TGCGCCAGCAGGCAGATCCCCACAGATACGCAGTATTTT.

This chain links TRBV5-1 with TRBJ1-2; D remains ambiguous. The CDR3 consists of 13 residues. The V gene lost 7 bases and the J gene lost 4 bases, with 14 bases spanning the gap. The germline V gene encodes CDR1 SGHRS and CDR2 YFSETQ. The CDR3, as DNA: TGCGCCAGCTTTGACCAGGCATCCTATGGCTACACCTTC. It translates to CASFDQASYGYTF.